These 6 T cell receptor beta chains were all obtained from the same sample, sequenced in a study of T cells in Graves' hyperthyroidism and ophthalmopathy. RNA transcripts provided the source from which TCR beta CDR3 regions were amplified. TCR CDR3 regions were first amplified by RT-PCR with HTBI primers. MiXCR, run by TCRdb on the multiplex PCR reads, gives a single entry per CDR3 protein. The sample lists hundreds of thousands of distinct CDR3 sequences, more than 15% occurring once. Sequencing was done on a sample of blood. All receptors come from a woman aged 40 to 55 with Graves' ophthalmopathy.

This clonotype was recorded many times. The J gene is TRBJ2-7, the V gene TRBV11-2; 8 positions agree with TRBD1. Germline lookup yields CDR1 SGHAT and CDR2 FQNNGV. Losses at the gene ends were 5 bases for V and 3 bases for J; bases not matched to a gene: 6. The CDR3 runs to 14 residues. CDR3 bases: TGTGCCAGCAGCCAGACAGGGGAATACTACGAGCAGTACTTC. It specifies CASSQTGEYYEQYF.

This chain joins TRBV6-1 and TRBJ1-1; the match to TRBD1 covers 10 bases. Germline V gene data show CDR1 as MNHNS and CDR2 as SASEGT. The CDR3 is 13 amino acids. With V trimmed by 6 bases and J by 7 bases, 5 bases remained unmatched. The CDR3 here is CASRRTGGIEAFF. The CDR3 DNA reads TGTGCCAGCAGAAGGACAGGGGGAATTGAAGCTTTCTTT.

This clonotype appeared many times. The rearrangement joins TRBV11-1 to TRBJ2-7, with TRBD1 matching 8 bases. V lost 5 bases to trimming and J lost 7 bases; unmatched junction nucleotides: 4. Germline loops: CDR1 SGHAT, CDR2 FQDESV (reference sequence). The CDR3 is 12 residues long. The CDR3 coding sequence is TGTGCCAGCAGCGGAACAGGGGGAGAGCAGTACTTC. This gives the protein CASSGTGGEQYF.

This clonotype came up many times. The chain employs TRBV7-9 and TRBJ2-1, with 7 bases lining up with TRBD1. The CDR3 is made up of 15 amino acids. The V gene's germline CDR1 is SEHNR and CDR2 FQNEAQ (reference sequence). Trimming cost V 5 bases and J 5 bases; bases outside gene matches: 9. The CDR3 sequence: CASSPRTGDNNEQFF. CDR3 sequence (DNA): TGTGCCAGCAGCCCGAGGACAGGAGATAACAATGAGCAGTTCTTC.

This clonotype was detected ten times or more. The chain carries TRBV28 and TRBJ2-2, with TRBD2 identical over 7 bases. CDR1 MDHEN and CDR2 SYDVKM come from the germline V gene. The CDR3 has 16 amino acids. V lost 5 bases, J lost 2 bases, and 8 bases stayed unmatched. CDR3 in amino acids: CASSGTRELNTGELFF. The CDR3 DNA reads TGTGCCAGCAGTGGGACGCGGGAGCTTAACACCGGGGAGCTGTTTTTT.

This clonotype was counted ten times or more. The genes are TRBV6-1 and TRBJ2-6; tentatively, D is TRBD1 (5 bases). CDR3 length equals 15 residues. Trimming took off 5 bases at V and 4 bases at J, with 12 bases between the two ends. Germline lookup yields CDR1 MNHNS and CDR2 SASEGT. CDR3 sequence: CASSTQGLGANVLTF. The CDR3 nucleotides are TGTGCCAGCAGTACTCAGGGCTTAGGGGCCAACGTCCTGACTTTC.